This is a list of T cell receptor beta chains from one sample in a study of T cell responses to AZD1222 COVID-19 vaccine. Using immunoSEQ multiplex PCR, the repertoire was profiled, and TCRdb retains in-frame clones only, with some absent. In the table there are roughly 130,000 clones, 70% to 90% of which are singletons. This specimen was peripheral blood, taken on day 0 of AZD1222 vaccination. These receptors came from an adult in good health. Each CDR3 is given with its conserved first and last residue. Fields, in order: clone size, D gene, J gene, V gene, CDR3 protein, CDR3 DNA. A D gene is named only where the DNA matches it firmly. Only part of the rows carry a size: once, few, many, or a class if the clone is expanded.

>.|.|TRBJ1-6|TRBV23-1
CASSQRPHSPLHF
TGCGCCAGCAGTCAACGTCCTCATTCACCCCTCCACTTT
>.|.|TRBJ2-7|TRBV6-5
CASSPNPTRSYEQYF
TGTGCCAGCAGTCCGAACCCAACCAGATCCTACGAGCAGTACTTC
>.|TRBD2|TRBJ2-5|TRBV6-1
CASSDQAGVETQYF
TGTGCCAGCAGTGATCAAGCGGGGGTTGAGACCCAGTACTTC
>.|.|TRBJ2-7|TRBV5-1
CASSLDYSYEQYF
TGCGCCAGCAGCTTAGACTACTCCTACGAGCAGTACTTC
>.|.|TRBJ1-2|TRBV5-1
CASSFGDRLENGYTF
TGCGCCAGCAGCTTTGGTGACAGGTTGGAAAATGGCTACACCTTC
>few|.|TRBJ2-5|TRBV12-1
CASSLFVGGPGETQYF
TGTGCCAGCAGCTTGTTCGTGGGAGGGCCGGGAGAGACCCAGTACTTC
>.|.|TRBJ1-1|TRBV12-3/TRBV12-4
CATRVFGTEAFF
TGTGCCACTAGGGTCTTTGGCACTGAAGCTTTCTTT
>once|TRBD1|TRBJ1-2|TRBV10-3
CAISRTGGLGYTF
TGTGCCATCAGCAGGACAGGAGGTCTTGGCTACACCTTC
>few|.|TRBJ2-7|TRBV19
CASSLDSRYEQYF
TGTGCCAGTAGTCTCGACAGCCGCTACGAGCAGTACTTC
>.|.|TRBJ1-1|TRBV11-2
CASSLGGGDTEAFF
TGTGCCAGCAGCTTAGGCGGCGGCGACACTGAAGCTTTCTTT
>.|.|TRBJ2-3|TRBV4-2
CASSQDGEDGGTSTDTQYF
TGTGCCAGCAGCCAAGATGGGGAGGACGGGGGTACTAGCACAGATACGCAGTATTTT
>.|TRBD1|TRBJ2-7|TRBV5-4
CASSWDRDYEQYF
TGTGCCAGCAGTTGGGACAGAGACTACGAGCAGTACTTC
>.|.|TRBJ1-5|TRBV5-5
CASSLASENQPQHF
TGTGCCAGCAGCTTGGCCTCGGAAAATCAGCCCCAGCATTTT
>once|TRBD2|TRBJ2-2|TRBV14
CASSQDGAGVNTGELFF
TGTGCCAGCAGCCAAGATGGGGCGGGAGTGAACACCGGGGAGCTGTTTTTT
>.|TRBD1|TRBJ1-1|TRBV23-1
CASSQSQGPTPAFF
TGCGCCAGCAGTCAATCACAGGGGCCCACGCCAGCTTTCTTT
>.|.|TRBJ1-1|TRBV11-2
CASSFQNTEAFF
TGTGCCAGCAGCTTTCAGAACACTGAAGCTTTCTTT
>.|.|TRBJ1-2|TRBV7-2
CASSLDAGTYGYTF
TGTGCCAGCAGCTTAGATGCAGGGACCTATGGCTACACCTTC
>.|.|TRBJ1-3|TRBV12-3/TRBV12-4
CASSIGSGNTIYF
TGTGCCAGCAGTATAGGCTCTGGAAACACCATATATTTT
>.|.|TRBJ1-2|TRBV14
CASSQDPRFYGYTF
TGTGCCAGCAGCCAAGATCCCAGGTTCTATGGCTACACCTTC
>.|.|TRBJ1-6|TRBV7-6
CASSLGSAGMDNSPLHF
TGTGCCAGCAGCTTAGGTTCCGCAGGGATGGATAATTCACCCCTCCACTTT
>.|.|TRBJ1-5|TRBV28
CASSSDNPRAQHF
TGTGCCAGCAGTTCGGACAACCCCCGGGCCCAGCATTTT
>.|.|TRBJ1-1|TRBV6-5
CASSMDGRANTEAFF
TGTGCCAGCAGTATGGACGGACGGGCAAACACTGAAGCTTTCTTT
>few|.|TRBJ2-1|TRBV18
CASSPQAGALANEQFF
TGTGCCAGCTCACCACAGGCGGGGGCCCTTGCCAATGAGCAGTTCTTC
>.|.|TRBJ1-2|TRBV6-5
CASTRLANAYGYTF
TGTGCCAGCACAAGACTCGCCAACGCCTATGGCTACACCTTC
>.|TRBD1|TRBJ2-7|TRBV3-1/TRBV3-2
CASSQEGDRLSYEQYF
TGTGCCAGCAGCCAAGAAGGGGACAGGCTAAGCTACGAGCAGTACTTC